This is a list of T cell receptor beta chains from one sample in a study of Graves' ophthalmopathy and Graves' hyperthyroidism. A single record per CDR3 protein comes from TCRdb applying MiXCR to the multiplex PCR reads. Of around 40,000 distinct CDR3 sequences in the sample, around 52% were seen once. Sequenced: peripheral blood. The receptors were sampled from an adult man with Graves' ophthalmopathy. Each CDR3 is given with its conserved first and last residue. Each record gives: V gene, J gene, CDR3 protein.

v_gene: TRBV15
j_gene: TRBJ2-1
CDR3aa: CATSRDLGQGYNEQFF

v_gene: TRBV7-9
j_gene: TRBJ2-5
CDR3aa: CASSHGQGLERGETQYF

v_gene: TRBV20-1
j_gene: TRBJ2-2
CDR3aa: CRARDRRTDTGELFF

v_gene: TRBV24-1
j_gene: TRBJ2-7
CDR3aa: CATSKGTAAGEQYF

v_gene: TRBV7-9
j_gene: TRBJ1-1
CDR3aa: CASSKSGGNTEAFF

v_gene: TRBV9
j_gene: TRBJ1-1
CDR3aa: CASSPQDRANTEAFF

v_gene: TRBV6-6
j_gene: TRBJ1-6
CDR3aa: CASSYTGSPNSPLHF

v_gene: TRBV7-2
j_gene: TRBJ2-7
CDR3aa: CATTLALEQYF

v_gene: TRBV18
j_gene: TRBJ2-1
CDR3aa: CASSPRAGGGNEQFF

v_gene: TRBV5-1
j_gene: TRBJ2-3
CDR3aa: CASKETGFTDTQYF

v_gene: TRBV15
j_gene: TRBJ2-1
CDR3aa: CATSSRRDSAHNEQFF

v_gene: TRBV25-1
j_gene: TRBJ2-1
CDR3aa: CASYRGGEQFF

v_gene: TRBV29-1
j_gene: TRBJ1-2
CDR3aa: CSVELGGGYGYTF

v_gene: TRBV6-1
j_gene: TRBJ2-1
CDR3aa: CASSTGTDNEQFF

v_gene: TRBV27
j_gene: TRBJ2-3
CDR3aa: CASGRVAGTDTQYF

v_gene: TRBV10-3
j_gene: TRBJ2-6
CDR3aa: CAITGGTGVSGANVLTF

v_gene: TRBV27
j_gene: TRBJ2-7
CDR3aa: CASSRGLAYEQYF

v_gene: TRBV11-2
j_gene: TRBJ1-4
CDR3aa: CASSLEVCQGDEKLFF

v_gene: TRBV20-1
j_gene: TRBJ2-7
CDR3aa: CSASGGAPPCSYEQYF

v_gene: TRBV2
j_gene: TRBJ2-3
CDR3aa: CASRAFLLAGLTDTQYF

v_gene: TRBV12-3/TRBV12-4
j_gene: TRBJ1-5
CDR3aa: CASSRGGQPQHF

v_gene: TRBV9
j_gene: TRBJ2-5
CDR3aa: CASSARGQAETQYF

v_gene: TRBV24-1
j_gene: TRBJ2-1
CDR3aa: CATSDPDSSYNEQFF

v_gene: TRBV20-1
j_gene: TRBJ2-2
CDR3aa: CSARRGVNTGELFF

v_gene: TRBV6-4
j_gene: TRBJ1-1
CDR3aa: CASSRTEAFF

v_gene: TRBV15
j_gene: TRBJ1-5
CDR3aa: CATSSRPVQPQHF

v_gene: TRBV20-1
j_gene: TRBJ1-6
CDR3aa: CSAPGQGDSPLHF

v_gene: TRBV6-1
j_gene: TRBJ2-2
CDR3aa: CASSELMGNTGELFF

v_gene: TRBV7-6
j_gene: TRBJ1-1
CDR3aa: CASSFNGSTEAFF

v_gene: TRBV7-3
j_gene: TRBJ2-2
CDR3aa: CASSLGQESTGELFF